The 9 T cell receptor beta chains listed next were all sequenced from one sample in a study of spatial heterogeneity in lung cancer. TCRdb itself ran the 5' RACE reads through MiXCR, one entry per CDR3 protein. This sample has more than 75,000 distinct CDR3 sequences, with 15% to 20% found just once. Time point noted: blood at routine non-recurrence follow-up after resection. The sample consisted of PBMCs, taken at follow-up. These receptors were obtained from a male donor with early-stage non-small cell lung cancer.

This clonotype was detected many times. V is TRBV6-5 and J is TRBJ2-7, with 8 bases aligning to TRBD1. Germline-derived CDR1 and CDR2 are MNHEY and SVGAGI. The trim removed 6 bases at V and 6 bases at J, leaving 10 bases unmatched. The CDR3 spans 14 residues. The CDR3 DNA sequence: TGTGCCAGCAGGAACGCAGGGGGCTCGCTCGAGCAGTACTTC. Protein sequence: CASRNAGGSLEQYF.

This clonotype occurred many times. The V gene is TRBV12-3 or TRBV12-4, the J gene TRBJ1-2; the D is unclear. V was pared by 5 bases and J by 4 bases, with 14 bases between. The CDR3 extends over 14 amino acids. The CDR3 sequence: CASSDNRRPYGYTF. The CDR3 DNA reads TGTGCCAGCAGTGATAACCGGAGACCCTATGGCTACACCTTC.

J is TRBJ1-6 and V is TRBV5-1, with 8 positions matching TRBD1. The CDR3 is made up of 16 amino acids. The V gene end was trimmed by 0 bases and the J gene end by 5 bases; junction bases not matched to a gene: 4. The germline V gene encodes CDR1 SGHRS and CDR2 YFSETQ. The DNA of the CDR3 is TGCGCCAGCAGCTTGGGGTCGGGACAGGATAATTCACCCCTCCACTTT. It translates to CASSLGSGQDNSPLHF.

This clonotype was picked up a small number of times. The chain employs TRBV18 and TRBJ2-5; TRBD2 might be the D (5 bases). This CDR3 spans 14 amino acids. The ends were cut back, 3 bases at V and 7 bases at J, with 15 bases in the middle. Germline CDR1 KGHSH, CDR2 LQKENI. The CDR3 spells CASSPQDGDGTQYF. The CDR3 DNA reads as TGTGCCAGCTCACCTCAGGACGGGGATGGGACCCAGTACTTC.

The gene calls are TRBV29-1 and TRBJ2-5; perhaps TRBD1 as D (6 bases). The germline CDR1 and CDR2 sequences are SQVTM and ANQGSEA. The CDR3 runs 12 residues. The ends were cut back, 3 bases at V and 4 bases at J, with 9 bases in the middle. The CDR3 DNA reads TGCAGCGTTGAGCCCAGGGGAGAGACCCAGTACTTC. This translates into CSVEPRGETQYF.

The sample holds many counts of this clonotype. The CDR3 reads CSARTGLKNIQYF. In DNA, the CDR3 is TGCAGCGCCCGGACAGGCCTCAAAAACATTCAGTACTTC. The gene calls are TRBV29-1 and TRBJ2-4; TRBD1 aligns across 7 bases. CDR3 size: 13 residues. The germline V gene has CDR1 SQVTM and CDR2 ANQGSEA. The V gene end was trimmed by 7 bases and the J gene end by 3 bases; junction bases not matched to a gene: 6. The complete variable domain, with remaining parts taken from reference TRBV29-1 and TRBJ2-4, reads SAVISQKPSRDICQRGTSLTIQCQVDSQVTMMFWYRQQPGQSLTLIATANQGSEATYESGFVIDKFPISRPNLTFSTLTVSNMSPEDSSIYLCSARTGLKNIQYFGAGTRLSVL.

The chain combines TRBV5-4 with TRBJ2-1, with 7 nucleotides matching TRBD1. Germline V gene lookup returns CDR1 SGHNT and CDR2 YYREEE (reference sequence). CDR3 size: 14 residues. The V segment lost 3 bases and the J segment 8 bases; nucleotides outside the gene matches: 8. In nucleotides, the CDR3 is TGTGCCAGCAGCTCGACAGGGCCGAGGGATGAGCAGTTCTTC. Its protein product is CASSSTGPRDEQFF.

The chain is built from TRBV30 and TRBJ1-1, with D possibly being TRBD1 (5 bases). The CDR3 runs to 14 residues. Germline assignment: CDR1 GTSNPN and CDR2 SVGIG (reference sequence). Deletions cut 0 bases from V and 0 bases from J, with 8 bases between. Here the CDR3 reads CAWSVRQLNTEAFF. In DNA, the CDR3 is TGTGCCTGGAGTGTACGACAGCTGAACACTGAAGCTTTCTTT.

This clonotype was counted between two and nine times. The chain carries TRBV28 and TRBJ2-7, with a tentative D call TRBD1 (5 bases). V lost 2 bases, J lost 5 bases, and 10 bases lay in between. Germline values: CDR1 MDHEN, CDR2 SYDVKM. The CDR3 spans 13 residues. DNA of the CDR3: TGTGCCAGCAGTTTACAGGGTTCCCACGAGCAGTACTTC. Translated, it gives CASSLQGSHEQYF.